The 15 T cell receptor beta chains below come from one sample, sequenced in a study of blood T cell repertoires in COVID-19. Assay used: immunoSEQ multiplex PCR; TCRdb lists only in-frame clones, some missing. The sample gives 380,000 or so clones, 70% to 90% of which show up once; about 1.2% is in the top ten. The sample taken for sequencing was peripheral blood. The receptors shown here come from a man aged 35-49 years with acute or convalescent COVID-19.

The chain recombines TRBV5-1 with TRBJ1-4, with 7 nucleotides matching TRBD1. The CDR3 spans 15 residues. J lost 5 bases, V lost 4 bases, and 8 bases had no gene match. The germline V gene has CDR1 SGHRS and CDR2 YFSETQ. CDR3 coding DNA: TGCGCCAGCAGCATTGACAGGGCGGGAAATGAAAAACTGTTTTTT. Protein product: CASSIDRAGNEKLFF.

This chain uses TRBV28 with TRBJ1-2; TRBD1 is a possible D gene (5 bases). The germline CDR1 and CDR2 sequences are MDHEN and SYDVKM. CDR3 length: 14 amino acids. V was pared by 4 bases and J by 8 bases, with 17 bases between. CDR3 amino acids: CASSSPTTARGYTF. Here the CDR3 DNA reads TGTGCCAGCAGTTCCCCGACGACAGCGCGAGGCTACACCTTC.

This clone has a single count. This rearrangement joins TRBV6-1 to TRBJ2-7; a weak D match, TRBD2 (5 bases). CDR1 and CDR2 (germline): MNHNS, SASEGT. The CDR3 runs to 14 residues. The germline V and J ends were trimmed by 2 bases and 7 bases, with 15 bases remaining between them. CDR3 amino acids: CASSELQAGGEQYF. CDR3 sequence (DNA): TGTGCCAGCAGTGAATTGCAGGCGGGTGGGGAGCAGTACTTC.

In its sample, this clone was seen once. The gene calls are TRBV30 and TRBJ1-6, with TRBD1 matching over 8 bases. CDR1 GTSNPN and CDR2 SVGIG come from the germline V gene (reference sequence). The CDR3 loop spans 13 amino acids. Trimming cost V 5 bases and J 7 bases; bases outside gene matches: 4. The CDR3 sequence is CAWGTGENSPLHF. The DNA for the CDR3 is TGTGCCTGGGGGACAGGAGAAAATTCACCCCTCCACTTT.

The V gene is TRBV15, the J gene TRBJ2-5, with D possibly TRBD2 on 7 matching bases. V dropped 1 base and J dropped 2 bases, with 14 bases sitting between them. This CDR3 comprises 16 residues. CDR1 and CDR2 (germline): LNHNV, YYDKDF (reference sequence). CDR3 loop: CATSRGGGGEQETQYF. CDR3 DNA: TGTGCCACCAGCAGAGGGGGGGGCGGGGAGCAAGAGACCCAGTACTTC.

As concerns this clone: This CDR3 is also generated by other DNA sequences in the sample. This sequence joins TRBV28 and TRBJ2-7; D perhaps matches TRBD2 (5 bases). The CDR3 extends over 12 amino acids. V was clipped by 9 bases and J by 3 bases, with 12 bases between them. Germline V gene lookup returns CDR1 MDHEN and CDR2 SYDVKM. The CDR3 loop is CASSFRGYEQYF. In DNA form, the CDR3 reads TGTGCCAGTTCGTTCCGGGGCTACGAGCAGTACTTC.

The chain carries TRBV28 and TRBJ1-5; 9 bases map to TRBD1. V shed 4 bases and J 3 bases; nucleotides not matched to a gene: 7. CDR3 size: 16 residues. Germline-derived CDR1 and CDR2 are MDHEN and SYDVKM. CDR3 loop: CASSSGQGILNQPQHF. The CDR3 coding sequence is TGTGCCAGCAGTTCAGGACAGGGGATCCTCAATCAGCCCCAGCATTTT.

This chain links TRBV27 with TRBJ2-2; 8 bases are a match to TRBD1. This CDR3 comprises 13 residues. V dropped 6 bases and J dropped 7; count of bases not matched to a gene: 4. Germline CDR1 MNHEY, CDR2 SMNVEV (reference sequence). DNA for the CDR3: TGTGCCAGCAGGACAGGGGAGAGCGGGGAGCTGTTTTTT. Translation: CASRTGESGELFF.

The gene calls are TRBV9 and TRBJ2-7; D is unresolved. The V gene's germline CDR1 is SGDLS and CDR2 YYNGEE. Between the trimmed V and J ends, which lost 0 bases and 6 bases, there was a span of 13 bases. This CDR3 comprises 14 residues. The CDR3 here is CASSVAGTPPEQYF. In DNA form, the CDR3 reads TGTGCCAGCAGCGTAGCTGGTACTCCCCCCGAGCAGTACTTC.

The chain recombines TRBV29-1 with TRBJ2-3; 12 positions agree with TRBD2. CDR1 is SQVTM, CDR2 ANQGSEA, per germline. The trim removed 1 base at V and 1 base at J, leaving 0 bases unmatched. The CDR3 covers 15 residues. The CDR3 DNA follows: TGCAGCGTTGAAGGGACTAGCGGGGGCACAGATACGCAGTATTTT. It specifies CSVEGTSGGTDTQYF.

The chain recombines TRBV5-1 with TRBJ1-4, with D maybe TRBD1 (6 bases). The CDR3 runs 16 residues. Germline assignment: CDR1 SGHRS and CDR2 YFSETQ. Trimming removed 4 bases at V and 6 bases at J, with 19 bases between. CDR3 sequence reads: CASSPRNTGKDEKLFF. DNA of the CDR3: TGCGCCAGCAGCCCACGAAACACAGGGAAAGATGAAAAACTGTTTTTT.

The gene calls are TRBV11-3 and TRBJ2-7; unclear D gene. Trimming stripped 0 bases from V and 7 bases from J, with 16 bases between. CDR3 length: 15 amino acids. Looked up from germline, CDR1 is SGHNT and CDR2 is YENEEA. The CDR3 protein is CASSLEGQSFGEQYF. The CDR3 DNA reads as TGTGCCAGCAGCTTAGAGGGCCAGTCATTTGGGGAGCAGTACTTC.

This chain connects TRBV5-5 to TRBJ2-1; 13 nucleotides agree with TRBD2. This CDR3 comprises 18 residues. Germline V gives CDR1 SGHKS, CDR2 YYEKEE (reference sequence). The V gene end was trimmed by 2 bases and the J gene end by 6 bases; junction bases not matched to a gene: 11. The CDR3 region has the DNA TGTGCCAGCAGCTTATGGACTAGCGGGAGACCTCTGATCAATGAGCAGTTCTTC. Its translation: CASSLWTSGRPLINEQFF. Using reference TRBV5-5 and TRBJ2-1 for the parts outside the CDR3, the full variable domain is DAGVTQSPTHLIKTRGQQVTLRCSPISGHKSVSWYQQVLGQGPQFIFQYYEKEERGRGNFPDRFSARQFPNYSSELNVNALLLGDSALYLCASSLWTSGRPLINEQFFGPGTRLTVL.

This chain joins TRBV6-1 and TRBJ2-7; 10 bases line up with TRBD1. J was trimmed by 4 bases and V by 1 base; bases with no gene match: 4. Per the germline V gene, CDR1 is MNHNS and CDR2 is SASEGT. The CDR3 runs 15 residues. CDR3 nucleotides: TGTGCCAGCAGTGAAGGCGACAGGGGGCTATACGAGCAGTACTTC. Protein: CASSEGDRGLYEQYF.

Here the CDR3 DNA reads TGTGCCTGGACGCAGGGACACCCACTCTCTGGGGCCAACGTCCTGACTTTC. Its protein product is CAWTQGHPLSGANVLTF. The chain combines TRBV30 with TRBJ2-6; perhaps TRBD1 as D (6 bases). The V gene lost 4 bases and the J gene lost 0 bases, with 16 bases spanning the gap. This CDR3 has 17 amino acids. Germline CDR1 GTSNPN, CDR2 SVGIG (reference sequence).